These T cell receptor beta chains were read from a single sample in a study of cytomegalovirus exposure and HLA in healthy donors. Produced via immunoSEQ multiplex PCR; TCRdb's table is partial and in-frame only. The table records 180,000 or so clones, approximately 82% of them present only once. Specimen: PBMCs. The receptors shown here come from a woman between 35 and 50 years old in good health and CMV-seropositive. Both conserved end residues are part of each CDR3. D genes are given only for firm matches. Only part of the rows carry a size: once, few, many, or a class if the clone is expanded.

CDR3 DNA: TGTGCCAGCAGTTTTCGGGAGAGCAGGACTGGCTACACCTTC
CDR3 protein: CASSFRESRTGYTF
D gene: -
J gene: TRBJ1-2
clone size: -
V gene: TRBV6-1

CDR3 DNA: TGTGCCAGCAGCTACATTAACAGGGGGCGAGTTACTGAAGCTTTCTTT
CDR3 protein: CASSYINRGRVTEAFF
D gene: TRBD1
J gene: TRBJ1-1
clone size: -
V gene: TRBV5-8

CDR3 DNA: TGTGCCAGCAGTCCGTCTCTGGCCGATACGCAGTATTTT
CDR3 protein: CASSPSLADTQYF
D gene: -
J gene: TRBJ2-3
clone size: -
V gene: TRBV6-1

CDR3 DNA: TGCGCCAGCAGCCGTGACAGGGGAGCCTACAATGAGCAGTTCTTC
CDR3 protein: CASSRDRGAYNEQFF
D gene: TRBD1
J gene: TRBJ2-1
clone size: -
V gene: TRBV4-1

CDR3 DNA: TGTGCCAGTAGTAGCGGGAGCTCCTACAATGAGCAGTTCTTC
CDR3 protein: CASSSGSSYNEQFF
D gene: TRBD2
J gene: TRBJ2-1
clone size: -
V gene: TRBV19

CDR3 DNA: TGTGCCAGCAGCTCAAGACAGGGGAACGCCAATCAGCCCCAGCATTTT
CDR3 protein: CASSSRQGNANQPQHF
D gene: TRBD1
J gene: TRBJ1-5
clone size: few
V gene: TRBV28

CDR3 DNA: TGTGCCAGCAGCCCGCTATCCCAAAACTACAATGAGCAGTTCTTC
CDR3 protein: CASSPLSQNYNEQFF
D gene: -
J gene: TRBJ2-1
clone size: -
V gene: TRBV9

CDR3 DNA: TGTGCCAGCAGGGGGGCTGCGGGGCAGTACTTC
CDR3 protein: CASRGAAGQYF
D gene: -
J gene: TRBJ2-7
clone size: few
V gene: TRBV6-5

CDR3 DNA: TGTGCCAGCAGCTCAGGGTCGGTTTCCCTCAATGAGCAGTTCTTC
CDR3 protein: CASSSGSVSLNEQFF
D gene: -
J gene: TRBJ2-1
clone size: -
V gene: TRBV6-1

CDR3 DNA: TGTGCCAGCAGCGTAGAACCCCCGGGACAAACGTATTGCGAGCAGTTCTTC
CDR3 protein: CASSVEPPGQTYCEQFF
D gene: -
J gene: TRBJ2-1
clone size: -
V gene: TRBV9

CDR3 DNA: TGCAGCGTTGGTTCTAGCGGGATGGCAGATACGCAGTATTTT
CDR3 protein: CSVGSSGMADTQYF
D gene: TRBD2
J gene: TRBJ2-3
clone size: -
V gene: TRBV29-1

CDR3 DNA: TGTGCCAGCTCACCAAAAGCCCCCGGGACAGCCTACAATGAGCAGTTCTTC
CDR3 protein: CASSPKAPGTAYNEQFF
D gene: TRBD1
J gene: TRBJ2-1
clone size: -
V gene: TRBV18

CDR3 DNA: TGTTCCAGCAGCTTTTCGTCGGGATCCGAGACCCAGTACTTC
CDR3 protein: CSSSFSSGSETQYF
D gene: -
J gene: TRBJ2-5
clone size: -
V gene: TRBV7-9

CDR3 DNA: TGTGCCACCAGCAGAGATCGCGGGGGCTCCTACGAGCAGTACTTC
CDR3 protein: CATSRDRGGSYEQYF
D gene: TRBD2
J gene: TRBJ2-7
clone size: -
V gene: TRBV15

CDR3 DNA: TGTGCCAGCAGCCAAGAAAGAGGGAGATCCGGACAGCGCTATGGCTACACCTTC
CDR3 protein: CASSQERGRSGQRYGYTF
D gene: -
J gene: TRBJ1-2
clone size: -
V gene: TRBV4-2

CDR3 DNA: TGTGCCAGCAGCTTGGGGCAGGGGGGCTATGGCTACACCTTC
CDR3 protein: CASSLGQGGYGYTF
D gene: TRBD1
J gene: TRBJ1-2
clone size: -
V gene: TRBV5-6

CDR3 DNA: TGTGCCAGCAGCCAATCACTAGGAGACTACAATGAGCAGTTCTTC
CDR3 protein: CASSQSLGDYNEQFF
D gene: -
J gene: TRBJ2-1
clone size: -
V gene: TRBV16

CDR3 DNA: TGTGCCAGCTCTCAGGGCGTTGGCTATGGCTACACCTTC
CDR3 protein: CASSQGVGYGYTF
D gene: -
J gene: TRBJ1-2
clone size: few
V gene: TRBV18

CDR3 DNA: TGTGCCAGCCATCGTCAGGGGGCTGTTGAGCAGTTCTTC
CDR3 protein: CASHRQGAVEQFF
D gene: TRBD1
J gene: TRBJ2-1
clone size: -
V gene: TRBV27

CDR3 DNA: TGCGCCAGCAGCCCCGACAGGGGGCCGAACACTGAAGCTTTCTTT
CDR3 protein: CASSPDRGPNTEAFF
D gene: TRBD1
J gene: TRBJ1-1
clone size: -
V gene: TRBV4-3

CDR3 DNA: TGTGCCAGCAGTGTCAGGGAAAGTCAGCCCCAGCATTTT
CDR3 protein: CASSVRESQPQHF
D gene: -
J gene: TRBJ1-5
clone size: few
V gene: TRBV6-4

CDR3 DNA: TGCGCCAGCAGCTTGGGGAGCGGGGGGTCCCAAGAGACCCAGTACTTC
CDR3 protein: CASSLGSGGSQETQYF
D gene: TRBD2
J gene: TRBJ2-5
clone size: -
V gene: TRBV5-1

CDR3 DNA: TGTGCCAGCACCCCCCCCGGCGGGAGAGGGGAGACCCAGTACTTC
CDR3 protein: CASTPPGGRGETQYF
D gene: TRBD2
J gene: TRBJ2-5
clone size: -
V gene: TRBV7-2

CDR3 DNA: TGTGCCAGCAGTTACAGGACAGGGGGGTCCGAGCAGTACTTC
CDR3 protein: CASSYRTGGSEQYF
D gene: TRBD1
J gene: TRBJ2-7
clone size: -
V gene: TRBV6-5

CDR3 DNA: TGTGCCAGCAGCTTAGCCCCGGGACTAGAAGCCGCCTACAATGAGCAGTTCTTC
CDR3 protein: CASSLAPGLEAAYNEQFF
D gene: TRBD2
J gene: TRBJ2-1
clone size: -
V gene: TRBV11-2

CDR3 DNA: TGTGCCAGCAGTCCTCAGGGACACACTAATTCACCCCTCCACTTT
CDR3 protein: CASSPQGHTNSPLHF
D gene: -
J gene: TRBJ1-6
clone size: -
V gene: TRBV6-5

CDR3 DNA: TGCGCCAGCAGCCCATCAGGGGGTCGGTACACTGAAGCTTTCTTT
CDR3 protein: CASSPSGGRYTEAFF
D gene: TRBD1
J gene: TRBJ1-1
clone size: -
V gene: TRBV5-1

CDR3 DNA: TGTTCCAGCAGCCGTTCGGCCTACAATGAGCAGTTCTTC
CDR3 protein: CSSSRSAYNEQFF
D gene: -
J gene: TRBJ2-1
clone size: -
V gene: TRBV7-9

CDR3 DNA: TGCGCCAGCAGCCAAGGGGTACTACTGGGTGAGCAGTTCTTC
CDR3 protein: CASSQGVLLGEQFF
D gene: -
J gene: TRBJ2-1
clone size: -
V gene: TRBV4-1

CDR3 DNA: TGTGCCAGCAGAACAGGGAATCAGCCCCAGCATTTT
CDR3 protein: CASRTGNQPQHF
D gene: -
J gene: TRBJ1-5
clone size: -
V gene: TRBV28

CDR3 DNA: TGTGCCAGCAGCTCCGACGTGCGACTAGCGCAATATAACACCGGGGAGCTGTTTTTT
CDR3 protein: CASSSDVRLAQYNTGELFF
D gene: TRBD2
J gene: TRBJ2-2
clone size: -
V gene: TRBV7-6

CDR3 DNA: TGTGCCAGCAGCTTAGTCTCTTTTGCTTTCTTT
CDR3 protein: CASSLVSFAFF
D gene: -
J gene: TRBJ1-1
clone size: -
V gene: TRBV7-2

CDR3 DNA: TGTGCCATCAAGGGACAGGGGGACAATGAAAAACTGTTTTTT
CDR3 protein: CAIKGQGDNEKLFF
D gene: TRBD1
J gene: TRBJ1-4
clone size: -
V gene: TRBV10-3

CDR3 DNA: TGTGCCAGCAGTGCAGCCGACAGAACAAAAGGGGAGCTGTTTTTT
CDR3 protein: CASSAADRTKGELFF
D gene: -
J gene: TRBJ2-2
clone size: -
V gene: TRBV28

CDR3 DNA: TGTGCCAGTAGCGATAGCGGGAGGGCCCGGGAGCTGTTTTTT
CDR3 protein: CASSDSGRARELFF
D gene: TRBD2
J gene: TRBJ2-2
clone size: -
V gene: TRBV19

CDR3 DNA: TGTGCCAGCAGTTTTCAAGGACAGGGCTGGGCCAACGTCCTGACTTTC
CDR3 protein: CASSFQGQGWANVLTF
D gene: TRBD1
J gene: TRBJ2-6
clone size: -
V gene: TRBV28

CDR3 DNA: TGTGCCAGCAGCTGGGGGGGTCAGAGGTACCAAGAGACCCAGTACTTC
CDR3 protein: CASSWGGQRYQETQYF
D gene: TRBD2
J gene: TRBJ2-5
clone size: -
V gene: TRBV5-5

CDR3 DNA: TGTGCCAGCAGCTTAATTCGGACAGGAGTTTCTAGTTACAATGAGCAGTTCTTC
CDR3 protein: CASSLIRTGVSSYNEQFF
D gene: TRBD1
J gene: TRBJ2-1
clone size: -
V gene: TRBV7-3

CDR3 DNA: TGTGCCAGCAGCCGCGGGCACTATGGCTACACCTTC
CDR3 protein: CASSRGHYGYTF
D gene: -
J gene: TRBJ1-2
clone size: -
V gene: TRBV6-5

CDR3 DNA: TGTGCCATCAGTGAGTATAGTGTAAGCCGGGGCAATGAGCAGTTCTTC
CDR3 protein: CAISEYSVSRGNEQFF
D gene: -
J gene: TRBJ2-1
clone size: -
V gene: TRBV10-3

CDR3 DNA: TGTGCCAGCAGTTCGGGCCTGACAGGGTATAATTCACCCCTCCACTTT
CDR3 protein: CASSSGLTGYNSPLHF
D gene: TRBD1
J gene: TRBJ1-6
clone size: -
V gene: TRBV7-9

CDR3 DNA: TGTGCCAGCAGGACTAGCGGGAGGGCCTACAATGAGCAGTTCTTC
CDR3 protein: CASRTSGRAYNEQFF
D gene: TRBD2
J gene: TRBJ2-1
clone size: -
V gene: TRBV14